These 11 T cell receptor beta chains originate from one sample sequenced in a study of cytomegalovirus exposure and HLA in healthy donors. Researchers ran the PCR with 60 Vbeta and 13 Jbeta primers. TCRdb's table, derived via immunoSEQ multiplex PCR, lists solely in-frame clones and lacks some. The table counts about 48,000 clones; 2.1% lies in the top ten. The sequenced sample consisted of PBMCs. The receptors here all came from a woman in her thirties or forties in good health and CMV-seronegative.

This chain connects TRBV7-9 to TRBJ1-1; D remains unclear. The CDR3 is made up of 13 amino acids. The V end lost 2 bases, the J end lost 7 bases, and 11 bases lay between the germline ends. CDR1 is SEHNR and CDR2 is FQNEAQ in the germline V gene (reference sequence). CDR3 DNA: TGTGCCAGCAGCTTACAGGAGGAGGGTGAAGCTTTCTTT. This translates into CASSLQEEGEAFF.

J is TRBJ2-5 and V is TRBV5-1, with a possible D match to TRBD2 (5 bases). The CDR3 has 15 residues. V lost 0 bases, J lost 4 bases, and 13 bases lay in between. Germline V gives CDR1 SGHRS, CDR2 YFSETQ. For the CDR3, the DNA is TGCGCCAGCAGCTTGGTAGAGGGATTAAGAGAGACCCAGTACTTC. This encodes CASSLVEGLRETQYF.

The chain links TRBV4-1 to TRBJ2-2, with 9 bases identical to TRBD1. CDR3 size: 15 residues. Germline V CDR1 and CDR2: MGHRA, YSYEKL. The trim removed 5 bases at V and 7 bases at J, leaving 8 bases unmatched. The CDR3 nucleotides are TGCGCCAGCAGCATCTGGACAGGGGTAGACGGGGAGCTGTTTTTT. It encodes CASSIWTGVDGELFF.

The CDR3 loop is CASSHPGTENTEAFF. The CDR3 DNA sequence: TGTGCCAGCAGCCACCCCGGGACAGAAAACACTGAAGCTTTCTTT. The chain uses TRBV4-2 and TRBJ1-1; 7 positions agree with TRBD1. The length of the CDR3 is 15 residues. Germline CDR1 is LGHNA and CDR2 is YNFKEQ. Trimming took 3 bases from V and 2 from J; bases not matched to a gene: 6.

The chain joins TRBV15 to TRBJ2-5, with 11 positions matching TRBD2. The J segment lost 4 bases and the V segment lost 6 bases, leaving 4 bases of the junction unmatched. This CDR3 is built from 14 residues. Germline assignment: CDR1 LNHNV and CDR2 YYDKDF (reference sequence). In DNA, the CDR3 is TGTGCCACCAGTGGACTAGCGGGTGTAGAGACCCAGTACTTC. As protein: CATSGLAGVETQYF.

V usage is TRBV19 and J usage is TRBJ1-1; 11 bases line up with TRBD1. Trimming took 7 bases from V and 1 from J; bases not matched to a gene: 5. This CDR3 has 15 residues. Germline CDR1 is LNHDA and CDR2 is SQIVND (reference sequence). DNA of the CDR3: TGTGCCAGTACGGACAGGGGGCAGGGGAACACTGAAGCTTTCTTT. The encoded protein is CASTDRGQGNTEAFF. The entire variable domain, with the rest obtained from reference TRBV19 and TRBJ1-1, is as follows: DGGITQSPKYLFRKEGQNVTLSCEQNLNHDAMYWYRQDPGQGLRLIYYSQIVNDFQKGDIAEGYSVSREKKESFPLTVTSAQKNPTAFYLCASTDRGQGNTEAFFGQGTRLTVV.

The rearrangement links TRBV5-5 to TRBJ1-3, with unresolved D. The CDR3 covers 15 residues. Trimming cost V 0 bases and J 0 bases, with 7 bases left between them. Germline V lookup: CDR1 SGHKS, CDR2 YYEKEE (reference sequence). The CDR3 loop reads CASSLGGFSGNTIYF. The CDR3 DNA follows: TGTGCCAGCAGCTTGGGAGGGTTCTCTGGAAACACCATATATTTT.

The chain has TRBV6-5 and TRBJ2-5; D may be TRBD2 (5 bases). Trimming cost V 0 bases and J 0 bases, with 8 bases left between them. CDR1 is MNHEY and CDR2 is SVGAGI in the germline V gene. The CDR3 covers 15 residues. In nucleotides, the CDR3 is TGTGCCAGCAGTTACTCGGCCGGGAACCAAGAGACCCAGTACTTC. Its translation is CASSYSAGNQETQYF.

The chain is built from TRBV18 and TRBJ1-5; 8 bases agree with TRBD1. V was pared by 3 bases and J by 4 bases, with 8 bases of the junction left unmatched. CDR3 length equals 16 residues. From germline, CDR1 is KGHSH and CDR2 LQKENI. This CDR3 is CASSPWVRGQNQPQHF. In nucleotides, the CDR3 is TGTGCCAGCTCACCGTGGGTCAGGGGGCAGAATCAGCCCCAGCATTTT.

V is TRBV18 and J is TRBJ2-7; TRBD1 aligns across 9 bases. Germline trimming cut 4 bases from V and 6 bases from J; bases unmatched to any gene: 4. The CDR3 runs to 13 residues. From germline, CDR1 is KGHSH and CDR2 LQKENI. CDR3 sequence: CASSRTGEGEQYF. The CDR3 DNA follows: TGTGCCAGCTCACGGACAGGGGAGGGCGAGCAGTACTTC.

The V gene is TRBV4-1, the J gene TRBJ2-7; 7 bases are shared with TRBD2. This CDR3 comprises 17 residues. J was trimmed by 2 bases and V by 1 base; bases with no gene match: 11. Looked up from germline, CDR1 is MGHRA and CDR2 is YSYEKL. The CDR3 loop reads CASSQGFGGGSAYEQYF. CDR3 nucleotide sequence: TGCGCCAGCAGCCAAGGATTTGGCGGGGGAAGCGCCTACGAGCAGTACTTC.